These 4 T cell receptor beta chains came from one sample sequenced in a study of T-cell reconstitution after alpha-beta-depleted transplantation in children. Unique molecular identifiers were used to barcode this TCRbeta library. From the PCR reads, TCRdb called clonotypes with MiXCR, one entry per CDR3 protein. There are about 97,000 distinct CDR3 sequences in the sample; about 6.8% occur only once, and 16% lies in the top ten. The input for sequencing was PBMCs, taken before TCRalphabeta/CD19-depleted stem cell transplant. Source of these receptors: a boy aged 2 to 10 with acute lymphoblastic leukemia, due to receive a stem cell transplant.

This clonotype occurred many times. The V and J genes are TRBV7-8 and TRBJ2-3; D gene unclear. The length of the CDR3 is 12 residues. Trimming stripped 5 bases from V and 6 bases from J, with 9 bases between. Per germline, CDR1 SGHVS and CDR2 FQNEAQ. The CDR3, as DNA: TGTGCCAGCAGCCCCGGCGTGGATACGCAGTATTTT. Translation: CASSPGVDTQYF. The full variable domain, completed using reference TRBV7-8 and TRBJ2-3, is GAGVSQSPRYKVAKRGQDVALRCDPISGHVSLFWYQQALGQGPEFLTYFQNEAQLDKSGLPSDRFFAERPEGSVSTLKIQRTQQEDSAVYLCASSPGVDTQYFGPGTRLTVL.

Many counts were recorded for this clonotype. The chain couples TRBV20-1 to TRBJ2-1; TRBD1 or TRBD2 may be the D gene (5 bases each). The CDR3 has 16 residues. V gave up 6 bases and J gave up 3 bases, with 21 bases separating them. Germline assignment: CDR1 DFQATT and CDR2 SNEGSKA (reference sequence). The CDR3: CSAPRGDGMDYNEQFF. CDR3 nucleotide sequence: TGCAGTGCCCCGCGAGGGGACGGGATGGACTACAATGAGCAGTTCTTC.

There are many counts of this clonotype. This chain links TRBV28 with TRBJ1-6; no clear D gene. The CDR3 has 17 residues. Germline V gene lookup returns CDR1 MDHEN and CDR2 SYDVKM. V lost 5 bases, J lost 4 bases, and 18 bases lay in between. The CDR3 coding sequence is TGTGCCAGCAGTCCCTCCGGAGGGAGTCGGTATAATTCACCCCTCCACTTT. Its translation is CASSPSGGSRYNSPLHF.

This clonotype has just a few counts. This sequence joins TRBV20-1 and TRBJ2-1, with TRBD1 identical over 8 bases. Germline CDR1 DFQATT, CDR2 SNEGSKA (reference sequence). The junction had 4 bases not matched to a gene; V was cut back by 3 bases and J by 6 bases. There are 13 residues in the CDR3. CDR3: CSARVDRGNEQFF. CDR3 in DNA: TGCAGTGCTAGGGTAGACAGGGGCAATGAGCAGTTCTTC.